This TCR beta chain was obtained from a study of T cell repertoires in cytomegalovirus infection. Study summary: Carrying CMV and the relevant HLA type showed in public TCR beta signatures.

Comment on this clonotype: The antigen is unknown.

From germline, CDR1 is SNHLY and CDR2 FYNNEI. CDR3 length: 15 amino acids. V gave up 5 bases and J gave up 4 bases, with 12 bases separating them. TCRdb analysed the reads with MiXCR anew, one entry per CDR3 protein. The sample holds hundreds of thousands of distinct CDR3 sequences, around 11% seen once. Study-level results: Carriers of CMV plus the relevant HLA were identified by cumulative public TCR beta family frequency. In two of eight donors, the top clonotype was HLA-C-restricted CMV-specific.

This chain uses TRBV2 with TRBJ1-6; a weak D match, TRBD1 (6 bases). This clonotype was obtained from a human donor in good health (CMV status not recorded). Some clones in this sample may be carry-over from other donors' samples. The sample taken for sequencing was PBMCs. CDR3 bases: TGTGCCAGCAGTACCGAGAGGGGGTATAATTCACCCCTCCACTTT. Its translation: CASSTERGYNSPLHF.